This paragraph covers one T cell receptor beta chain sequence. The CDR3 consists of 17 residues. After removal of 4 bases from V and 2 bases from J, the junction contained 9 bases not matched to a gene. The germline gives CDR1 LGHNA, CDR2 YSLEER. TCRdb's copy holds only in-frame clones and misses some; the assay was immunoSEQ multiplex PCR. Of some 270,000 clones in the sample, 90% are singletons; the top ten hold under 2.5%. These data belong to a study of blood T cell repertoires in COVID-19. This chain uses TRBV4-3 with TRBJ2-2; 8 nucleotides agree with TRBD1. The specimen sequenced was peripheral blood. This receptor was identified in a woman aged 60 to 75 with COVID-19, enrolled during active disease. The CDR3 nucleotides are TGCGCCAGCAGCCCGTCGGGACAGGACTTAAACACCGGGGAGCTGTTTTTT. Its translation: CASSPSGQDLNTGELFF.